The 3 T cell receptor beta chains below come from one sample, sequenced in a study of early T cells in non-severe SARS-CoV-2 infection. TCRdb used MiXCR to reprocess the 5' RACE reads, holding one entry per CDR3 protein. The sample has around 84,000 distinct CDR3 sequences, around 15% seen once; the top ten hold roughly 7.2%. The specimen sequenced was whole blood. These receptors all stem from an adult who was a healthcare worker with PCR-confirmed SARS-CoV-2 infection or an uninfected control (not recorded which).

This clonotype was recorded only once. The rearrangement joins TRBV2 to TRBJ1-1; a possible D gene is TRBD1 (5 bases). This CDR3 region has 14 residues. Germline V gives CDR1 SNHLY, CDR2 FYNNEI. The V gene lost 1 base and the J gene lost 2 bases, with 8 bases spanning the gap. As DNA, the CDR3 is TGTGCCAGCAGTGAAGGGCAGGGCAACACTGAAGCTTTCTTT. This translates into CASSEGQGNTEAFF.

Ten or more counts support this clonotype. The V call is TRBV27, the J call TRBJ2-2; D remains ambiguous. The CDR3 consists of 12 residues. Germline loops: CDR1 MNHEY, CDR2 SMNVEV (reference sequence). The ends were cut back, 5 bases at V and 3 bases at J, with 4 bases in the middle. The DNA for the CDR3 is TGTGCCAGCAGTATCTACACCGGGGAGCTGTTTTTT. It encodes CASSIYTGELFF.

The gene calls are TRBV28 and TRBJ2-5; 12 nucleotides line up with TRBD2. The CDR3 totals 16 residues. Trimming at V came to 5 bases and at J to 3 bases, leaving 7 bases not matched to a gene. Per the germline V gene, CDR1 is MDHEN and CDR2 is SYDVKM. This CDR3 reads CASSLRLAGVEETQYF. The CDR3 coding sequence is TGTGCCAGCAGTCTCCGACTAGCGGGAGTTGAAGAGACCCAGTACTTC. The full variable domain, with the rest looked up from reference TRBV28 and TRBJ2-5, is DVKVTQSSRYLVKRTGEKVFLECVQDMDHENMFWYRQDPGLGLRLIYFSYDVKMKEKGDIPEGYSVSREKKERFSLILESASTNQTSMYLCASSLRLAGVEETQYFGPGTRLLVL.